The sequence of this TCR beta chain was determined in a study of identifying expanded T cells in peripheral blood. Measured with immunoSEQ multiplex PCR; TCRdb has only the in-frame clones, and not every one. The repertoire includes tens of thousands of clones, roughly 81% of them detected once, and around 4.5% sits in the top ten. The ends were cut back, 1 base at V and 3 bases at J, with 7 bases in the middle. There are 13 residues in the CDR3. Germline V CDR1 and CDR2: SGHNT, YYREEE (reference sequence). No infections or other immune events were documented during collection. The receptor's source is a person aged 18 to 75 in good health. Sequencing input: blood. The chain is built from TRBV5-4 and TRBJ1-1, with no clear D. CDR3 nucleotide sequence: TGTGCCAGCAGCTTGCAGCTAGACACTGAAGCTTTCTTT. It codes for CASSLQLDTEAFF.